This entry describes one T cell receptor (beta chain). Its target is not known. V was cut by 5 bases and J by 0 bases, with 11 bases left in between. This CDR3 spans 14 amino acids. This entry belongs to a study of response to subunit inactivated influenza vaccine. Notes on the study in general: Authors suggested seasonal influenza vaccinations each recruit few new T cells.

TCRdb reanalysed the RT-PCR reads using MiXCR and keeps one entry per CDR3 protein. The data hold about 540,000 distinct CDR3 sequences, with approximately 14% observed a single time. The chain uses TRBV12-3 or TRBV12-4 and TRBJ2-7; D call uncertain. Sequenced here: PBMCs from blood, sampled about 12 days after vaccination. The receptor was derived from a man aged 45-65 years who received an inactivated influenza vaccine. The CDR3 DNA follows: TGTGCCAGCAGTCACCAGGACGGCTCCTACGAGCAGTACTTC. Protein: CASSHQDGSYEQYF.